The present TCR beta chain was sequenced within a study of control samples from healthy donors and cancer patients. The CDR3 covers 15 residues. With 4 bases removed from V and 1 base from J, the gap between germline ends came to 10 bases. Germline V gene data show CDR1 as SEHNR and CDR2 as FQNEAQ (reference sequence). TCRdb keeps only in-frame clones here, not all; method: immunoSEQ multiplex PCR. The table includes around 250,000 clones, over 70% detected once. Sequenced material: PBMCs. The chain couples TRBV7-9 to TRBJ1-4; D not resolved. This receptor was obtained from a woman aged 60 to 75 with lung cancer. The CDR3: CASSSRGVTNEKLFF. DNA for the CDR3: TGTGCCAGCAGCTCCCGTGGGGTAACTAATGAAAAACTGTTTTTT.